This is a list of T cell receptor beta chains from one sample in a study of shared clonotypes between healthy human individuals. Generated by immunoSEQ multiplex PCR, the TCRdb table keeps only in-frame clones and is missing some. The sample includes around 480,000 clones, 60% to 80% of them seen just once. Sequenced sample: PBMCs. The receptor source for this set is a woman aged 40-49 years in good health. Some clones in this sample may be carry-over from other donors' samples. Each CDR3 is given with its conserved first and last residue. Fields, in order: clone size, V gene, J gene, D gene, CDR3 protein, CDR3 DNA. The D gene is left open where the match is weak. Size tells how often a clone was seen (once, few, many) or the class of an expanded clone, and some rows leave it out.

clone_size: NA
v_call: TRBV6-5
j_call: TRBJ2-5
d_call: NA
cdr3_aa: CASSHRLQETQYF
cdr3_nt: TGTGCCAGCAGCCACCGCCTCCAAGAGACCCAGTACTTC

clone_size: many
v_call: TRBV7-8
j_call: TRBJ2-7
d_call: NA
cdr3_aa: CASSLGPVGEQYF
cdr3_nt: TGTGCCAGCAGCTTAGGACCGGTCGGGGAGCAGTACTTC

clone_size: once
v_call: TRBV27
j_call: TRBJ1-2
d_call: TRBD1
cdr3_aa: CASSPTGGDYGYTF
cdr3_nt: TGTGCCAGCAGTCCGACAGGGGGCGACTATGGCTACACCTTC

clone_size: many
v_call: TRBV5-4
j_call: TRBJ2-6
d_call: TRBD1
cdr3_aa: CASRPAGTGTGANVLTF
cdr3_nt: TGTGCCAGCCGGCCCGCCGGGACAGGGACCGGGGCCAACGTCCTGACTTTC

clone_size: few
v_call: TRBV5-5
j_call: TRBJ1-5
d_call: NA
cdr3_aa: CASSLGQLNQPQHF
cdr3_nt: TGTGCCAGCAGCTTGGGACAGCTCAATCAGCCCCAGCATTTT

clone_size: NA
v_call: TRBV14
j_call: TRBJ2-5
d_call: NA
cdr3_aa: CASSQRVGGHGDQYF
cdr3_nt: TGTGCCAGCAGCCAACGAGTTGGCGGCCACGGTGACCAGTACTTC

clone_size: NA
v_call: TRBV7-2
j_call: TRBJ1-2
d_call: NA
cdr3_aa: CASSSQGNYGYTF
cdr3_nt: TGTGCCAGCAGCTCACAGGGTAACTATGGCTACACCTTC

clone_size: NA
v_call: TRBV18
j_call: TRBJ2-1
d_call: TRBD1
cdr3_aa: CASSPQSTGGFERFF
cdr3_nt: TGTGCCAGCTCACCACAATCGACAGGGGGATTCGAGCGGTTCTTC

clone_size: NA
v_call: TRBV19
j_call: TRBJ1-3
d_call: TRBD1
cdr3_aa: CARGQGTGNTIYF
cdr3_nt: TGTGCCAGAGGACAGGGAACTGGAAACACCATATATTTT

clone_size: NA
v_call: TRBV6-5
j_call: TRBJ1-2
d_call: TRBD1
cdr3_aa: CASSTGDYGYTF
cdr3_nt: TGTGCCAGCAGTACAGGGGATTATGGCTACACCTTC

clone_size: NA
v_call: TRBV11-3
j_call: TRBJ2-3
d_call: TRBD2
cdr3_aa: CASSFGGSKPDTQYF
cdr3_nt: TGTGCCAGCAGCTTCGGGGGGAGTAAACCAGATACGCAGTATTTT

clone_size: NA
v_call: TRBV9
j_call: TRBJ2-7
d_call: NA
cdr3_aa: CASSPASSYEQYF
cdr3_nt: TGTGCCAGCAGCCCCGCGAGCTCCTACGAGCAGTACTTC

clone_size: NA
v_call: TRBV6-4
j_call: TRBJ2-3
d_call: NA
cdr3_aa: CASSLDSTTVNTQYF
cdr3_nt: TGTGCCAGCAGTTTGGACTCAACAACTGTAAATACGCAGTATTTT

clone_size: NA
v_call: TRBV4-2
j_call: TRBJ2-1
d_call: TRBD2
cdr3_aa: CASSPGTSGSLYNEQFF
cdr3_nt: TGTGCCAGCAGCCCGGGGACTAGCGGGAGTCTCTACAATGAGCAGTTCTTC

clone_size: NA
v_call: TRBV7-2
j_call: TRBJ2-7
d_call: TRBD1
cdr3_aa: CASSLGTGLYEQYF
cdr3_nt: TGTGCCAGCAGCTTAGGGACAGGGCTGTACGAGCAGTACTTC

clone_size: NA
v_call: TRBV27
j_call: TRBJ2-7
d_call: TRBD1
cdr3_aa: CASSEGQTLYEQYF
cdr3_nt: TGTGCCAGCAGCGAGGGACAGACCCTCTACGAGCAGTACTTC

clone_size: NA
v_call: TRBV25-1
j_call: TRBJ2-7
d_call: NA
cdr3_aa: CASRISYEQYF
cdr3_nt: TGTGCCAGCAGGATCTCCTACGAGCAGTACTTC

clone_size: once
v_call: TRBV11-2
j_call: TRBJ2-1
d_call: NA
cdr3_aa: CASSLDYAEEQFF
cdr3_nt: TGTGCCAGCAGCTTAGATTACGCGGAGGAGCAGTTCTTC

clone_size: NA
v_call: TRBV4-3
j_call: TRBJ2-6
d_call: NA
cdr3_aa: CASSRRVQSSGANVLTF
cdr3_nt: TGCGCCAGCAGCCGGCGGGTCCAAAGCTCTGGGGCCAACGTCCTGACTTTC

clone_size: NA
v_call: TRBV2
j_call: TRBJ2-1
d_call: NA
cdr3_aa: CASREYNEQFF
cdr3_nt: TGTGCCAGCAGGGAATACAATGAGCAGTTCTTC

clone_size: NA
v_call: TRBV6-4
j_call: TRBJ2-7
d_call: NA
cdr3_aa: CASSEDFGYEQYF
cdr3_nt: TGTGCCAGCAGTGAAGATTTCGGCTACGAGCAGTACTTC

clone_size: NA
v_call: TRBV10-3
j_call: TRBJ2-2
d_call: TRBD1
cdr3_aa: CAIREDRATGELFF
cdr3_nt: TGTGCCATCAGGGAGGACAGGGCCACCGGGGAGCTGTTTTTT

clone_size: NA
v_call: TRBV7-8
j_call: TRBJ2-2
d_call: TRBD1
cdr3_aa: CASSLTAGTVAGELFF
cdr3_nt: TGTGCCAGCAGCTTAACCGCCGGGACAGTTGCCGGGGAGCTGTTTTTT

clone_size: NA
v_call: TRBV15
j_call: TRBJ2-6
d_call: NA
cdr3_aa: CATTKDTNSGANVLTF
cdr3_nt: TGTGCCACCACTAAGGACACAAACTCTGGGGCCAACGTCCTGACTTTC

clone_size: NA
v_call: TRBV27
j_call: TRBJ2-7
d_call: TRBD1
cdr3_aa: CANTTGTYEQYF
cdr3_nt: TGTGCCAATACGACAGGGACCTACGAGCAGTACTTC

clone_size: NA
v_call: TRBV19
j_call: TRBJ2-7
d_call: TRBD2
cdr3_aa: CASSLTSGSGTHEQYF
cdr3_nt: TGTGCCAGTAGTCTGACTAGCGGGAGTGGGACCCACGAGCAGTACTTC

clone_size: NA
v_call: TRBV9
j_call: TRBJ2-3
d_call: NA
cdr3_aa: CASSASSDTQYF
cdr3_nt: TGTGCCAGCAGCGCGAGCAGCGATACGCAGTATTTT

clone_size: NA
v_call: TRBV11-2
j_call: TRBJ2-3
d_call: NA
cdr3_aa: CASSLGVNTDTQYF
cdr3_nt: TGTGCCAGCAGCTTAGGGGTTAACACAGATACGCAGTATTTT

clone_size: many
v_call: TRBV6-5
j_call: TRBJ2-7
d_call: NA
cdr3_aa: CASSYSPYEQYF
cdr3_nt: TGTGCCAGCAGTTACTCCCCCTACGAGCAGTACTTC

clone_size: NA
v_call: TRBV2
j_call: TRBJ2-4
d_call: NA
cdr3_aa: CASSEGVRVAKNIQYF
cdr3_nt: TGTGCCAGCAGTGAAGGAGTTAGGGTAGCCAAAAACATTCAGTACTTC

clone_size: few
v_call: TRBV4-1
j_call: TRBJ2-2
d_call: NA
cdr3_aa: CASSQDLTGLNGELFF
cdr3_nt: TGCGCCAGCAGCCAAGATCTCACCGGCCTAAACGGGGAGCTGTTTTTT

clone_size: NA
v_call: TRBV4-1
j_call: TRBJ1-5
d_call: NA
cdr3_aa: CASSQGRGGEDSNQPQHF
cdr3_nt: TGCGCCAGCAGCCAAGGCCGGGGAGGGGAGGATAGCAATCAGCCCCAGCATTTT

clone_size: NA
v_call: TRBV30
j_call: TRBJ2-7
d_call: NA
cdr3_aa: CAFIPRDKHSYEQYF
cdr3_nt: TGTGCCTTCATCCCCCGGGACAAGCACTCCTACGAGCAGTACTTC

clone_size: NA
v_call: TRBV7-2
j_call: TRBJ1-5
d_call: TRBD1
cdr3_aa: CASSQGGGQPQHF
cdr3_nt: TGTGCCAGCAGCCAGGGGGGGGGCCAGCCCCAGCATTTT

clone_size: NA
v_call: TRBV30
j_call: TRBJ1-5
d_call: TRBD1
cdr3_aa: CAWAGQGEQPQHF
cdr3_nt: TGTGCCTGGGCCGGACAGGGAGAACAGCCCCAGCATTTT

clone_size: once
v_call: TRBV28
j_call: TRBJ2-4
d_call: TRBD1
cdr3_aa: CASSTWTGGSKNIQYF
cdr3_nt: TGTGCCAGCAGTACCTGGACAGGGGGGTCCAAAAACATTCAGTACTTC

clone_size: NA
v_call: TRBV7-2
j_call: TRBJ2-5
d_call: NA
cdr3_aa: CASRLDLYQETQYF
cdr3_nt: TGTGCCAGCAGGCTAGATCTGTACCAAGAGACCCAGTACTTC

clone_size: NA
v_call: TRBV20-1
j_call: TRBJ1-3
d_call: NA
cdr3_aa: CSARGGNTIYF
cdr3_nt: TGCAGTGCTAGAGGTGGAAACACCATATATTTT

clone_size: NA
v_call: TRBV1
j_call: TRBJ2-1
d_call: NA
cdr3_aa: CTSSQDRQKRQPYNEQFF
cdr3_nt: TGCACCAGCAGCCAAGATCGCCAAAAGCGCCAACCCTACAATGAGCAGTTCTTC

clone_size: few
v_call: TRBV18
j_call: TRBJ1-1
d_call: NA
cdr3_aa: CASSPGGGHTEAFF
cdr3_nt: TGTGCCAGCTCCCCGGGGGGGGGACACACTGAAGCTTTCTTT

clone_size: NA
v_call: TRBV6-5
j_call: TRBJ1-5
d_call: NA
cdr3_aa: CASSYPDTEINQPQHF
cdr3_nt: TGTGCCAGCAGTTACCCGGACACTGAGATAAATCAGCCCCAGCATTTT

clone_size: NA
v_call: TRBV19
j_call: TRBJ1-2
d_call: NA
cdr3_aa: CASSAGQNYGYTF
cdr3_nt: TGTGCCAGTAGTGCCGGACAAAACTATGGCTACACCTTC

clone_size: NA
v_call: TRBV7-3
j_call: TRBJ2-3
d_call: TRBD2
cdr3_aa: CASTRTDSLAGLTDTQYF
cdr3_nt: TGTGCCAGCACCCGAACCGATAGTTTAGCGGGCCTCACAGATACGCAGTATTTT

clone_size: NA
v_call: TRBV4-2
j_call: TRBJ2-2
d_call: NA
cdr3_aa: CASSQDPGSNTGELFF
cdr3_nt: TGTGCCAGCAGCCAAGACCCAGGCTCGAACACCGGGGAGCTGTTTTTT

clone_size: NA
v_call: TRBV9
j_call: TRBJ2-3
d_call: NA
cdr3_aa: CASSFQGRDTQYF
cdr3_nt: TGTGCCAGCAGCTTCCAGGGTCGGGATACGCAGTATTTT